The 15 T cell receptor beta chains given below trace back to one sample, sequenced in a study of blood T cell repertoires in COVID-19. Only in-frame clones appear in the TCRdb table, and some are missing; sequencing was by immunoSEQ multiplex PCR. There are some 170,000 clones in the sample; roughly 87% occur only once, and roughly 4% lies in the top ten. The sequencing input was peripheral blood. All receptors derive from a woman aged 55-70 years who had recovered from COVID-19.

The genes are TRBV28 and TRBJ2-3; D gene uncertain. Germline V CDR1 and CDR2: MDHEN, SYDVKM. The CDR3 is made up of 14 amino acids. V shed 4 bases and J shed 7 bases, with 15 bases lying between them. CDR3 amino acids: CASSSGSKTYTQYF. CDR3 DNA sequence: TGTGCCAGCAGTTCCGGGTCAAAGACGTATACGCAGTATTTT.

J is TRBJ2-5 and V is TRBV5-1; D is possibly TRBD1 (6 bases). Germline V lookup: CDR1 SGHRS, CDR2 YFSETQ. This CDR3 contains 13 residues. With 5 bases removed from V and 1 base from J, the gap between germline ends came to 9 bases. The CDR3, as DNA: TGCGCCAGCAGAACGACAGGCCAAGAGACCCAGTACTTC. Protein: CASRTTGQETQYF. Variable domain in full (rest from reference TRBV5-1 and TRBJ2-5): KAGVTQTPRYLIKTRGQQVTLSCSPISGHRSVSWYQQTPGQGLQFLFEYFSETQRNKGNFPGRFSGRQFSNSRSEMNVSTLELGDSALYLCASRTTGQETQYFGPGTRLLVL.

This rearrangement joins TRBV3-1 (or the pseudogene TRBV3-2) to TRBJ2-7, with a possible D match to TRBD2 (7 bases). Trimming took 8 bases from V and 6 from J, leaving 17 bases between them. The germline V gene encodes CDR1 LGHDT and CDR2 YNNKEL (reference sequence). The CDR3 runs to 13 residues. The CDR3 DNA is TGTGCCAGCGTTGGGGGGGCTTTTCTCGAGCAGTACTTC. Encoded protein: CASVGGAFLEQYF.

V and J are TRBV5-1 and TRBJ2-7; D is perhaps TRBD1 (6 bases). CDR3 length: 15 amino acids. The V and J ends lost 4 bases and 5 bases respectively, with 19 bases between them. The germline gives CDR1 SGHRS, CDR2 YFSETQ. CDR3 sequence: CASSGSTGIFNEQYF. The CDR3 coding sequence is TGCGCCAGCAGCGGATCGACAGGAATCTTTAACGAGCAGTACTTC.

The chain carries TRBV4-1 and TRBJ1-1, with D perhaps matching TRBD1 (6 bases). Germline V gene data show CDR1 as MGHRA and CDR2 as YSYEKL. The CDR3 runs 15 residues. Between the trimmed V and J ends, which lost 8 bases and 0 bases, there was a span of 16 bases. CDR3 bases: TGCGCCAGCCGGAGGACAGAGATTATGAACACTGAAGCTTTCTTT. Translating gives CASRRTEIMNTEAFF.

The count of this clone is one. This rearrangement joins TRBV4-2 to TRBJ2-7, with 9 bases that match TRBD2. The V gene end was trimmed by 1 base and the J gene end by 4 bases; junction bases not matched to a gene: 5. The CDR3 consists of 15 residues. Germline V lookup: CDR1 LGHNA, CDR2 YNFKEQ. The CDR3 DNA reads as TGTGCCAGCAGCCAAGCTGCTAGCGGGGTATACGAGCAGTACTTC. Protein sequence: CASSQAASGVYEQYF.

V and J are TRBV1 and TRBJ2-1; the DNA was not compared with TRBD2, the D call given in the table. TRBV1 is listed as a pseudogene. This CDR3 has 16 residues. CDR3 residues: CTSSQKLAGDYNEQFF. The DNA for the CDR3 is TGCACCAGCAGCCAAAAACTAGCGGGGGATTACAATGAGCAGTTCTTC.

The V and J genes are TRBV28 and TRBJ1-2; D is undetermined. Trimming cost V 4 bases and J 6 bases, with 12 bases left between them. Germline assignment: CDR1 MDHEN and CDR2 SYDVKM. The CDR3 sequence is 13 residues long. The CDR3 region has the DNA TGTGCCAGCAGTTACAACAGTGGAAATGGCTACACCTTC. The encoded protein is CASSYNSGNGYTF.

The rearrangement links TRBV4-2 to TRBJ2-2, with D possibly being TRBD2 (6 bases). The CDR3 is 15 residues long. Germline lookup yields CDR1 LGHNA and CDR2 YNFKEQ. The V and J ends lost 4 bases and 6 bases respectively, with 15 bases between them. The CDR3 DNA follows: TGTGCCAGCAGCCCACGGGACTTTAGCCCCGGGGAGCTGTTTTTT. It specifies CASSPRDFSPGELFF.

Written as DNA, the CDR3 is TGCGCCAGCAGCTTGATCCCTAGCGGGGGGCCGGTGCAAGAGACCCAGTACTTC. This encodes CASSLIPSGGPVQETQYF. The chain joins TRBV5-1 to TRBJ2-5; 11 nucleotides align to TRBD2. CDR3 length equals 18 residues. V shed 1 base and J 2 bases; nucleotides not matched to a gene: 10. The germline V gene encodes CDR1 SGHRS and CDR2 YFSETQ.

The chain couples TRBV24-1 to TRBJ2-1, with 8 positions matching TRBD1. Trimming removed 3 bases from V and 7 bases from J; junction bases left unmatched: 10. The CDR3 covers 16 residues. Germline assignment: CDR1 KGHDR and CDR2 SFDVKD. The CDR3 DNA reads TGTGCCACCAGTGATGCGGAAGGGACAGGTCGAAATGAGCAGTTCTTC. Protein product: CATSDAEGTGRNEQFF.

This sequence joins TRBV19 and TRBJ1-1; D ambiguous. The V gene lost 5 bases and the J gene lost 2 bases, with 12 bases spanning the gap. CDR1 is LNHDA, CDR2 SQIVND, per germline (reference sequence). The CDR3 contains 14 residues. CDR3 in amino acids: CASSGRGGNTEAFF. The CDR3 DNA follows: TGTGCCAGTAGTGGTAGAGGAGGAAACACTGAAGCTTTCTTT.

This clone appeared once. The chain uses TRBV29-1 and TRBJ1-1, with TRBD1 as a possible D gene (5 bases). The germline CDR1 and CDR2 sequences are SQVTM and ANQGSEA. The CDR3 runs 11 residues. V was shortened by 6 bases and J by 4 bases, with 9 bases between the two germline ends. The CDR3 reads CSVRDSTEAFF. The CDR3 DNA follows: TGCAGCGTGAGAGACAGCACTGAAGCTTTCTTT. The full variable domain, completed using reference TRBV29-1 and TRBJ1-1, is SAVISQKPSRDICQRGTSLTIQCQVDSQVTMMFWYRQQPGQSLTLIATANQGSEATYESGFVIDKFPISRPNLTFSTLTVSNMSPEDSSIYLCSVRDSTEAFFGQGTRLTVV.

This chain uses TRBV5-6 with TRBJ1-5; 9 nucleotides agree with TRBD1. With 2 bases clipped from V and 3 bases from J, the junction kept 6 bases outside the gene matches. The CDR3 contains 16 residues. CDR1 is SGHDT and CDR2 is YYEEEE in the germline V gene. The CDR3 region has the DNA TGTGCCAGCAGCTTAGGGGGACAGGGTAACAATCAGCCCCAGCATTTT. Translation: CASSLGGQGNNQPQHF. The entire variable domain, with the rest obtained from reference TRBV5-6 and TRBJ1-5, is as follows: DAGVTQSPTHLIKTRGQQVTLRCSPKSGHDTVSWYQQALGQGPQFIFQYYEEEERQRGNFPDRFSGHQFPNYSSELNVNALLLGDSALYLCASSLGGQGNNQPQHFGDGTRLSIL.

This chain joins TRBV5-1 and TRBJ1-3; 9 bases align to TRBD1. The CDR3 totals 15 residues. The V segment lost 0 bases and the J segment 8 bases; nucleotides outside the gene matches: 6. Germline lookup yields CDR1 SGHRS and CDR2 YFSETQ. The CDR3 coding sequence is TGCGCCAGCAGCTTGGAGGACAGGACAGGGGACACCATATATTTT. Residues: CASSLEDRTGDTIYF.